The clone carrying this T cell receptor beta chain occurred once. The junction departs from germline at one end; a sequencing error may be responsible. These data belong to a study of T cells in Graves' hyperthyroidism and ophthalmopathy. The CDR3 spans 15 residues. Germline V gives CDR1 LNHNV, CDR2 YYDKDF (reference sequence). Pregnant or lactating patients were excluded, as were those with uncontrolled infection or other autoimmune disease. First hyperthyroidism diagnosis is when the blood sample was obtained, before any ophthalmopathy symptoms. Out of 10 ml of fresh peripheral blood came the PBMCs. From RNA transcripts, TCR beta CDR3 regions were amplified. An initial round of RT-PCR targeting the TCR CDR3 relied on the HTBI primer set. MiXCR, run by TCRdb on the multiplex PCR reads, gives a single entry per CDR3 protein. Of under 450,000 distinct CDR3 sequences listed, about a sixth were seen once; the top ten hold around 35%.

The sequencing sample was made of blood. The chain combines TRBV15 with TRBJ2-3, with 7 positions matching TRBD2. This receptor was obtained from a woman aged 25 to 45 with Graves' hyperthyroidism that later progressed to Graves' ophthalmopathy. Here the CDR3 DNA reads TGTGCCACCGGCAGAACTACTAGCGGCACAGATACGCAGTATTTT. Its translation is CATGRTTSGTDTQYF.